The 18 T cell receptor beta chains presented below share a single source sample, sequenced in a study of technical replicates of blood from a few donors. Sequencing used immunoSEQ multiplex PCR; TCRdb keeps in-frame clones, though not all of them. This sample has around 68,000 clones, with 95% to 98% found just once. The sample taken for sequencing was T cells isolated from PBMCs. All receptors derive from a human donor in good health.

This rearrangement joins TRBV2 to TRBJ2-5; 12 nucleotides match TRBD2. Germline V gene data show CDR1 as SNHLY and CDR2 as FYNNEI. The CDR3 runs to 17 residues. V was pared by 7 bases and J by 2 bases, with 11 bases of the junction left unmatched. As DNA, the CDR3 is TGTGCCAGCATGGTCCGACTAGCGGGGGTCATACAAGAGACCCAGTACTTC. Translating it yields CASMVRLAGVIQETQYF.

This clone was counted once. In DNA form, the CDR3 reads TGTGCCAGCAGTGCAGCGGGGCACCAAGAGACCCAGTACTTC. Translated, it gives CASSAAGHQETQYF. The genes are TRBV6-1 and TRBJ2-5; 7 nucleotides line up with TRBD2. The V gene end was trimmed by 4 bases and the J gene end by 0 bases; junction bases not matched to a gene: 2. This CDR3 is 14 amino acids long. Germline V gene data show CDR1 as MNHNS and CDR2 as SASEGT.

The CDR3 coding sequence is TGTGCCTGGAGTGAGCCTAATGAGCAGTTCTTC. This sequence encodes CAWSEPNEQFF. The rearrangement uses TRBV30 and TRBJ2-1; D call uncertain. V shed 1 base and J shed 7 bases, with 5 bases lying between them. The CDR3 spans 11 residues. Looked up from germline, CDR1 is GTSNPN and CDR2 is SVGIG (reference sequence).

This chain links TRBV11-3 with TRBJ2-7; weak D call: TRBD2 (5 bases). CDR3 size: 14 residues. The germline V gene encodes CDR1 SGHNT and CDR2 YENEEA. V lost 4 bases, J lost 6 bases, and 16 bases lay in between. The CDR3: CASSSYPGDSEQYF. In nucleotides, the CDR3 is TGTGCCAGCAGCTCCTACCCCGGGGATTCCGAGCAGTACTTC.

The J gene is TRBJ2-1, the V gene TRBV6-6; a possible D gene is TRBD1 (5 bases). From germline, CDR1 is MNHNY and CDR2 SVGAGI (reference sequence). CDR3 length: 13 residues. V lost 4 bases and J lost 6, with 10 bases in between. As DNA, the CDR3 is TGTGCCAGCAGTTTGGTGACAGTCAATGAGCAGTTCTTC. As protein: CASSLVTVNEQFF.

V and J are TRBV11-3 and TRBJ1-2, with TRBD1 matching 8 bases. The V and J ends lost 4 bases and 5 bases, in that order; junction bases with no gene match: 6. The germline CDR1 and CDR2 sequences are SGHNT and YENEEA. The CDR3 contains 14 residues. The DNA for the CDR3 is TGTGCCAGCAGCTCCAAAGGACAGGGTTATGGCTACACCTTC. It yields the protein CASSSKGQGYGYTF. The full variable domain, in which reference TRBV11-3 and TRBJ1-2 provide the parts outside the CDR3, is EAGVVQSPRYKIIEKKQPVAFWCNPISGHNTLYWYLQNLGQGPELLIRYENEEAVDDSQLPKDRFSAERLKGVDSTLKIQPAELGDSAVYLCASSSKGQGYGYTFGSGTRLTVV.

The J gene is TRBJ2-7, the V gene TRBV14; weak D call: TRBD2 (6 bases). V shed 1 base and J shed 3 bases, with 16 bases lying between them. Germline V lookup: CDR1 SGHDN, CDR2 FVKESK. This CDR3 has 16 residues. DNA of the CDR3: TGTGCCAGCAGCCAAGCGGGGGTCCTCGGGTACTACGAGCAGTACTTC. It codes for CASSQAGVLGYYEQYF.

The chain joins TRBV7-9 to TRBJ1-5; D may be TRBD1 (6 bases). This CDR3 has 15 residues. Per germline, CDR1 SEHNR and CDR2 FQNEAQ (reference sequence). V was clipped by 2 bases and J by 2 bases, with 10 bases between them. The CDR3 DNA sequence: TGTGCCAGCAGCTTACCAGGGGTTGGCAATCAGCCCCAGCATTTT. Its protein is CASSLPGVGNQPQHF. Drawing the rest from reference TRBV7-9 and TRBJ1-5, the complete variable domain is DTGVSQNPRHKITKRGQNVTFRCDPISEHNRLYWYRQTLGQGPEFLTYFQNEAQLEKSRLLSDRFSAERPKGSFSTLEIQRTEQGDSAMYLCASSLPGVGNQPQHFGDGTRLSIL.

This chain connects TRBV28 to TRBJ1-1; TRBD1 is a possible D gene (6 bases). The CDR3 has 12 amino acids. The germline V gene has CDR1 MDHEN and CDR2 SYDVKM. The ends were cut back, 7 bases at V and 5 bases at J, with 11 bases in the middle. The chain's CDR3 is CASNTGITEAFF. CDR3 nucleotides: TGTGCCAGCAATACAGGGATAACTGAAGCTTTCTTT.

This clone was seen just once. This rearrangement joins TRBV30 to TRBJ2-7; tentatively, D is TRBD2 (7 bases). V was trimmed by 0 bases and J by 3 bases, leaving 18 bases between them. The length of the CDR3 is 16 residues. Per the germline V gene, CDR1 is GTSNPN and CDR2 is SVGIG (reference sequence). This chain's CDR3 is CAWSVQGSGFHYEQYF. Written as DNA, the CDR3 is TGTGCCTGGAGTGTACAGGGTAGCGGGTTCCACTACGAGCAGTACTTC. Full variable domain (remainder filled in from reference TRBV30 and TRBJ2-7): SQTIHQWPATLVQPVGSPLSLECTVEGTSNPNLYWYRQAAGRGLQLLFYSVGIGQISSEVPQNLSASRPQDRQFILSSKKLLLSDSGFYLCAWSVQGSGFHYEQYFGPGTRLTVT.

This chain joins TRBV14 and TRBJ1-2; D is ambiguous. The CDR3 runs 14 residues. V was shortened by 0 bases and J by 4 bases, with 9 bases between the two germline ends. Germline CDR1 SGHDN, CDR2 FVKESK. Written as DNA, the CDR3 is TGTGCCAGCAGCCAAGATTACGGTTTCTATGGCTACACCTTC. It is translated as CASSQDYGFYGYTF.

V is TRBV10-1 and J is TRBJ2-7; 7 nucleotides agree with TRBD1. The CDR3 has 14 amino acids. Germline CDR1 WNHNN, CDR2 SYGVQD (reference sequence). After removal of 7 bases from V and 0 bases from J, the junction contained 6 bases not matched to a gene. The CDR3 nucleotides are TGCGCCAGCACCGAGGACAGGTCCTCCTACGAGCAGTACTTC. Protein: CASTEDRSSYEQYF.

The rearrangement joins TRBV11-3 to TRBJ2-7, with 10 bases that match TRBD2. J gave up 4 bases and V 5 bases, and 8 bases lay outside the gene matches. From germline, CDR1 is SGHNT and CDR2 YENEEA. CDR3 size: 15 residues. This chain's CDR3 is CASSLASGSSYEQYF. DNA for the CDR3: TGTGCCAGCAGCCTCGCTAGCGGGAGCTCGTACGAGCAGTACTTC.

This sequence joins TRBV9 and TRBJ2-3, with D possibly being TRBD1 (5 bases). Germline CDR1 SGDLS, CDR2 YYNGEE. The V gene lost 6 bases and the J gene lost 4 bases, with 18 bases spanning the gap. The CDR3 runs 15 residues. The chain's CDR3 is CASNQNGHSSDTQYF. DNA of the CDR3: TGTGCCAGCAACCAGAACGGACACAGTTCAGATACGCAGTATTTT.

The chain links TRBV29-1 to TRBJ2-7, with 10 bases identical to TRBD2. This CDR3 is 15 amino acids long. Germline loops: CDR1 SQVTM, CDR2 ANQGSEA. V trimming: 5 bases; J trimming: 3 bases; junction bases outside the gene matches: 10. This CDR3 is CSVSLAGDAHYEQYF. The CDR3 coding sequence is TGCAGCGTTTCCCTAGCGGGGGACGCGCACTACGAGCAGTACTTC.

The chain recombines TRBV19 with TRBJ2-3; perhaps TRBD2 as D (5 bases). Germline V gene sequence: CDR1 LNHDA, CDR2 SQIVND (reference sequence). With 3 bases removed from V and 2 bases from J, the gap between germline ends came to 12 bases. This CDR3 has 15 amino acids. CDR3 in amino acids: CASSILGISTDTQYF. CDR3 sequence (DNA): TGTGCCAGTAGTATTCTCGGGATCTCCACAGATACGCAGTATTTT. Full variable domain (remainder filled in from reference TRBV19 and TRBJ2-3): DGGITQSPKYLFRKEGQNVTLSCEQNLNHDAMYWYRQDPGQGLRLIYYSQIVNDFQKGDIAEGYSVSREKKESFPLTVTSAQKNPTAFYLCASSILGISTDTQYFGPGTRLTVL.

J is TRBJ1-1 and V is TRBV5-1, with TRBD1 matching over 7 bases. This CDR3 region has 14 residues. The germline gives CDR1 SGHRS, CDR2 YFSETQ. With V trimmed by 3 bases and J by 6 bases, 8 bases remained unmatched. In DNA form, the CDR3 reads TGCGCCAGCAGCTATCTGGAGACAGGGTCTGAAGCTTTCTTT. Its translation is CASSYLETGSEAFF.

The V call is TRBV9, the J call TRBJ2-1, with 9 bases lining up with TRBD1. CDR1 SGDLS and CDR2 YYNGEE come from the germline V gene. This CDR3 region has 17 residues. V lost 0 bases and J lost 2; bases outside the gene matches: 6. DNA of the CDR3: TGTGCCAGCAGCGTAGAGGGACAGGGACTTCCCTACAATGAGCAGTTCTTC. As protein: CASSVEGQGLPYNEQFF.